This T cell receptor beta chain emerged from a study of STAT3 mutations in large granular lymphocyte leukemia. Study-wide points: Every T-LGLL patient had at least one immunodominant TCRbeta clonotype.

Profiled with immunoSEQ multiplex PCR; TCRdb holds only in-frame clones, not every one. Among approximately 5,400 clones listed, around 48% were seen once. By its share, this clone is large (0.1 to 1%). Its matching antigen is unknown. This TCR was recovered from a woman in her sixties or seventies with T-cell large granular lymphocyte leukemia. Some clones in this sample may be carry-over from other donors' samples. Sequencing used peripheral blood mononuclear cells.

The CDR3 loop is CASSPTGTEAFF. CDR3 nucleotide sequence: TGTGCCAGCTCACCGACGGGCACTGAAGCTTTCTTT. This chain connects TRBV18 to TRBJ1-1; no reliable D call. This CDR3 spans 12 amino acids. Germline-derived CDR1 and CDR2 are KGHSH and LQKENI. V was clipped by 3 bases and J by 4 bases, with 6 bases between them.